This section outlines one T cell receptor (beta chain) sequence together with its context. Its antigen is not known. Germline V gene lookup returns CDR1 MNHEY and CDR2 SMNVEV (reference sequence). Trimming took off 3 bases at V and 0 bases at J, with 6 bases between the two ends. The CDR3 spans 13 residues. Method: immunoSEQ multiplex PCR; TCRdb's copy keeps in-frame clones and lacks some. The table includes fewer than 12,000 clones, approximately 80% detected once. These data come from a study of immune evolution from preneoplasia to lung adenocarcinoma. Study observations and caveats: Normal lung had highest clonality; later lesions appeared denser, more diverse. Normal lung had the highest top T cell clone frequencies.

The sequence came from a person aged 70 to 80 with lung adenocarcinoma. This chain joins TRBV27 and TRBJ2-7, with D perhaps being TRBD1 or TRBD2 (5 bases each). Sequenced: FFPE minimally invasive lung adenocarcinoma tissue. This chain's CDR3 is CASSFGTSYEQYF. The CDR3 nucleotides read TGTGCCAGCAGTTTCGGGACCTCCTACGAGCAGTACTTC.